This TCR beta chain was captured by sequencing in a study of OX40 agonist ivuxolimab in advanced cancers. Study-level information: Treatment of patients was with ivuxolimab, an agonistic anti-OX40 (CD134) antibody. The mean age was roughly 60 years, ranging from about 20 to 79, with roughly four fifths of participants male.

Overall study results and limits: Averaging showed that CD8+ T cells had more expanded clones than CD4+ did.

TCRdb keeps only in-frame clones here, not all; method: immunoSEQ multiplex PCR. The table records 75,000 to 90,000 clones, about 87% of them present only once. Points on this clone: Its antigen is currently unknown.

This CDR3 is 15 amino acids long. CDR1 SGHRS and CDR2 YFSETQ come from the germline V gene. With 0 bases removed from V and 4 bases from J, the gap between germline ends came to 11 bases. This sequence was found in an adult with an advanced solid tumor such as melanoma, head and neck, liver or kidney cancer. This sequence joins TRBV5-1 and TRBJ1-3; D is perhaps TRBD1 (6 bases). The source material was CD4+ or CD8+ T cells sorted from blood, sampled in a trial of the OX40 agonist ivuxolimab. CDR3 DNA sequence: TGCGCCAGCAGCTTGGCGGGGGCTGACGGAAACACCATATATTTT. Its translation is CASSLAGADGNTIYF.